Below are 18 T cell receptor beta chains sequenced from a single sample in a study of chronic HIV infection and antiretroviral therapy. TCRdb redid the calling of the 5' RACE reads with MiXCR, one entry per CDR3 protein. The sample consists of 45,000 to 55,000 distinct CDR3 sequences, about 18% of them appearing once. Material: peripheral blood. The receptors shown here come from an adult who had HIV and had not received antiretroviral therapy, or was an uninfected healthy control (not recorded which).

There are a few counts of this clonotype. J is TRBJ2-3 and V is TRBV20-1; tentatively, D is TRBD2 (5 bases). CDR1 and CDR2 (germline): DFQATT, SNEGSKA (reference sequence). Trimming took 0 bases from V and 2 from J, leaving 15 bases between them. This CDR3 spans 16 amino acids. In DNA form, the CDR3 reads TGCAGTGCTAGAGATCGGGGAAGCGTATCCACAGATACGCAGTATTTT. It is translated as CSARDRGSVSTDTQYF.

In this sample, this clonotype turned up a few times. The rearrangement uses TRBV6-1 and TRBJ2-4, with unresolved D. CDR3 length equals 15 residues. CDR1 is MNHNS and CDR2 is SASEGT in the germline V gene. Trimming took 4 bases from V and 0 from J, leaving 10 bases between them. The CDR3 protein is CASSGQSLAKNIQYF. For the CDR3, the DNA is TGTGCCAGCAGTGGTCAAAGCTTAGCCAAAAACATTCAGTACTTC.

There are a few counts of this clonotype. V and J are TRBV10-3 and TRBJ1-1; D unclear. The germline V and J ends were trimmed by 4 bases and 1 base, with 7 bases remaining between them. Per germline, CDR1 ENHRY and CDR2 SYGVKD. The CDR3 is made up of 13 amino acids. The CDR3 is CAISAQPNTEAFF. The CDR3 DNA follows: TGTGCCATCAGTGCACAGCCGAACACTGAAGCTTTCTTT.

The chain couples TRBV28 to TRBJ2-2, with a possible D match to TRBD2 (6 bases). CDR3 length: 16 residues. V was trimmed by 7 bases and J by 1 base, leaving 16 bases between them. Germline-derived CDR1 and CDR2 are MDHEN and SYDVKM. The CDR3 protein is CASTLPAGMNTGELFF. CDR3 DNA: TGTGCCAGCACCCTCCCGGCGGGGATGAACACCGGGGAGCTGTTTTTT.

This chain connects TRBV29-1 to TRBJ1-1, with 9 bases lining up with TRBD1. Germline CDR1 and CDR2: SQVTM and ANQGSEA. This CDR3 comprises 13 residues. Losses at the gene ends were 6 bases for V and 3 bases for J; bases not matched to a gene: 5. CDR3 loop: CSVRQGDHTEAFF. The DNA of the CDR3 is TGCAGCGTACGACAGGGGGATCACACTGAAGCTTTCTTT.

V is TRBV9 and J is TRBJ1-2; 8 bases are shared with TRBD1. The trim removed 4 bases at V and 3 bases at J, leaving 11 bases unmatched. CDR3 size: 16 residues. CDR1 is SGDLS and CDR2 is YYNGEE in the germline V gene. Here the CDR3 reads CASSTGGGRLDYGYTF. CDR3 coding DNA: TGTGCCAGCAGCACAGGGGGGGGACGGCTGGACTATGGCTACACCTTC.

This rearrangement joins TRBV28 to TRBJ2-7, with D perhaps matching TRBD1 (5 bases). CDR3 size: 15 residues. Germline V gene lookup returns CDR1 MDHEN and CDR2 SYDVKM. V was pared by 6 bases and J by 0 bases, with 15 bases between. The CDR3 sequence is CASRKAGSSSYEQYF. CDR3 DNA sequence: TGTGCCAGCAGGAAAGCAGGGTCCTCCTCCTACGAGCAGTACTTC.

The V call is TRBV4-1, the J call TRBJ1-1, with TRBD1 identical over 8 bases. After removal of 4 bases from V and 5 bases from J, the junction contained 9 bases not matched to a gene. CDR3 size: 15 residues. Germline lookup yields CDR1 MGHRA and CDR2 YSYEKL. CDR3 bases: TGCGCCAGCAGCCCCCGGGGACAGGTTGGTACTGAAGCTTTCTTT. Encoded protein: CASSPRGQVGTEAFF.

This rearrangement joins TRBV28 to TRBJ1-5; the D is unclear. CDR1 MDHEN and CDR2 SYDVKM come from the germline V gene. V was cut by 6 bases and J by 3 bases, with 6 bases left in between. The CDR3 loop spans 12 amino acids. The DNA for the CDR3 is TGTGCCAGCAGGAGTCCCAATCAGCCCCAGCATTTT. Translation: CASRSPNQPQHF.

This clonotype has more than one count but fewer than ten. The gene calls are TRBV2 and TRBJ2-5; D gene uncertain. V lost 8 bases to trimming and J lost 2 bases, with 9 bases between them. This CDR3 is 12 amino acids long. Germline assignment: CDR1 SNHLY and CDR2 FYNNEI. Written as DNA, the CDR3 is TGTGCCAGCGGTGGGTTTCAAGAGACCCAGTACTTC. This codes for CASGGFQETQYF.

Of note for this clonotype: The junction shows a germline mismatch at one end, possibly a read error. This chain links TRBV6-1 with TRBJ2-5; 9 nucleotides agree with TRBD2. CDR3 length equals 19 residues. CDR1 and CDR2 (germline): MNHNS, SASEGT. This CDR3 is CASSPRGGRASGTQETQYF. The CDR3 DNA sequence: TGTGCCAGCAGTCCCCGGGGGGGGAGGGCTAGCGGGACCCAAGAGACTCAGTACTTC.

This clonotype was detected only a few times. The genes are TRBV7-3 and TRBJ1-3; 7 bases are a match to TRBD1. Germline-derived CDR1 and CDR2 are SGHTA and FQGTGA. There are 16 residues in the CDR3. After removal of 2 bases from V and 3 bases from J, the junction contained 7 bases not matched to a gene. In DNA, the CDR3 is TGTGCCAGCAGCTTATCCGGCAGGGGGTATGGAAACACCATATATTTT. Translation: CASSLSGRGYGNTIYF.

A few counts support this clonotype. The V call is TRBV10-3, the J call TRBJ2-5; D remains ambiguous. Looked up from germline, CDR1 is ENHRY and CDR2 is SYGVKD. The CDR3 covers 13 residues. V lost 6 bases, J lost 1 base, and 9 bases lay in between. CDR3 amino acids: CAISEPIQETQYF. CDR3 bases: TGTGCCATCAGCGAGCCCATCCAAGAGACCCAGTACTTC.

This clonotype was detected many times. The chain combines TRBV2 with TRBJ1-5; D uncertain. The CDR3 loop spans 13 amino acids. Germline-derived CDR1 and CDR2 are SNHLY and FYNNEI. Trimming removed 8 bases at V and 5 bases at J, with 13 bases between. The CDR3 DNA sequence: TGTGCCAGCGGGCTGGGTCGAGATCAGCCCCAGCATTTT. Translation gives CASGLGRDQPQHF.

This clonotype was detected only a few times. CDR3 nucleotides: TGCAGCGTCCCCGGGGTGGCCAGGGCGACTGAAGCTTTCTTT. It yields the protein CSVPGVARATEAFF. This sequence joins TRBV29-1 and TRBJ1-1, with D perhaps TRBD1 (5 bases). CDR3 length: 14 amino acids. In germline, CDR1 is SQVTM, CDR2 ANQGSEA. V lost 6 bases and J lost 5, with 19 bases in between.

This clonotype was observed a handful of times. The chain carries TRBV11-2 and TRBJ2-4; D gene ambiguous. Germline V gene sequence: CDR1 SGHAT, CDR2 FQNNGV. This CDR3 has 15 amino acids. V was cut by 2 bases and J by 6 bases, with 14 bases left in between. CDR3 sequence: CASSLWRGTRNIQYF. CDR3 DNA: TGTGCCAGCAGCTTATGGCGAGGAACGAGAAACATTCAGTACTTC.

This clonotype was observed a handful of times. The gene calls are TRBV29-1 and TRBJ2-3; 7 bases agree with TRBD2. The germline gives CDR1 SQVTM, CDR2 ANQGSEA. The CDR3 is made up of 16 amino acids. V dropped 0 bases and J dropped 1; count of bases not matched to a gene: 7. The DNA of the CDR3 is TGCAGCGTTGAAGATTGGGGGGGGTCCGGCACAGATACGCAGTATTTT. Residues: CSVEDWGGSGTDTQYF.

V and J are TRBV28 and TRBJ1-1; the D gene is possibly TRBD1 (6 bases). Germline V gene data show CDR1 as MDHEN and CDR2 as SYDVKM. V was clipped by 10 bases and J by 5 bases, with 17 bases between them. The CDR3 contains 13 residues. The CDR3 DNA sequence: TGTGCCACCAAAGGGGGGGCCAAGACTGAAGCTTTCTTT. Translating it yields CATKGGAKTEAFF. Complete variable domain (other parts from reference TRBV28 and TRBJ1-1): DVKVTQSSRYLVKRTGEKVFLECVQDMDHENMFWYRQDPGLGLRLIYFSYDVKMKEKGDIPEGYSVSREKKERFSLILESASTNQTSMYLCATKGGAKTEAFFGQGTRLTVV.